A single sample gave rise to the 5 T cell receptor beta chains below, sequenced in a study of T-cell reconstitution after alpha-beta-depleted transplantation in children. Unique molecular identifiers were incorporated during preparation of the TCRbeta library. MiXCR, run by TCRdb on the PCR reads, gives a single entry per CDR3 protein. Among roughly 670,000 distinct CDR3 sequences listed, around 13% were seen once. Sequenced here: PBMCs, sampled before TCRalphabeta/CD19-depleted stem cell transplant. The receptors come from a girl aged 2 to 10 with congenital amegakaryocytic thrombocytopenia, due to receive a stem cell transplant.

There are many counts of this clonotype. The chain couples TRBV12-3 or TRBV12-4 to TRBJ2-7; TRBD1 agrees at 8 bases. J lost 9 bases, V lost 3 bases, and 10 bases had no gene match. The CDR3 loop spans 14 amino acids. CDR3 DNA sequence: TGTGCCAGCAGTTTGGCGGACAGGGTGTATGTGCAGTACTTC. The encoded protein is CASSLADRVYVQYF.

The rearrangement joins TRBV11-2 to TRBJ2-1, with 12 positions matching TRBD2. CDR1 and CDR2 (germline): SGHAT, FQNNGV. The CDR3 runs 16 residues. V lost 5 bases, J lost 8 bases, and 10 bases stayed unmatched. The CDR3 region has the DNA TGTGCCAGCAGCGATCCGACTAGCGGGAGTGATGATGAGCAGTTCTTC. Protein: CASSDPTSGSDDEQFF.

CDR3 residues: CASSYRQGSPTEAFF. CDR3 coding DNA: TGTGCCAGCAGCTACAGACAGGGGAGCCCCACTGAAGCTTTCTTT. The chain employs TRBV7-3 and TRBJ1-1, with 8 bases identical to TRBD1. Looked up from germline, CDR1 is SGHTA and CDR2 is FQGTGA. Trimming cost V 4 bases and J 4 bases; bases outside gene matches: 8. The CDR3 spans 15 residues.

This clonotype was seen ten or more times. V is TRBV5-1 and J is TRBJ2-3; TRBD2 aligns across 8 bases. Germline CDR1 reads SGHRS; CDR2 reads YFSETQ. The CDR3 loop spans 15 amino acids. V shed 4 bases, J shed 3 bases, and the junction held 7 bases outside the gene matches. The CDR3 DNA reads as TGCGCCAGCAGCGGTAAAGCGGGAGAGACAGATACGCAGTATTTT. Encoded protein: CASSGKAGETDTQYF.

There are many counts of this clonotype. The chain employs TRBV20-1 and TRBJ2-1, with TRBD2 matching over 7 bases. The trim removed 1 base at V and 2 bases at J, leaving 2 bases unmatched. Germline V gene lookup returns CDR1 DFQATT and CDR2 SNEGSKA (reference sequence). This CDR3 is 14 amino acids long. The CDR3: CSARGGSAYNEQFF. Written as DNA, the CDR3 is TGCAGTGCTAGAGGCGGGAGCGCCTACAATGAGCAGTTCTTC.